This passage covers 21 T cell receptor beta chains from one sample sequenced in a study of cytomegalovirus exposure and HLA in healthy donors (dated by TCRdb to about 2017). Library preparation employed the immunoSEQ multiplex PCR assay. For the multiplex PCR, a mixture combining 60 forward primers for TCR Vbeta segments and 13 reverse primers for TCR Jbeta segments was used. Entries here come from immuneACCESS through TCRdb and include only in-frame sequences with V and J called. Some clones fail to appear in such tables; in the studies checked, an unresolved V gene covers under half of the shortfall, and the cause of the remainder is unknown. This sample lists 75,000 to 100,000 clones; approximately 75% were detected once. 3% of the sample rests with the top ten. The source material was PBMCs. All receptors come from a female donor in good health and CMV-seropositive.

This chain links TRBV7-9 with TRBJ2-7; D possibly corresponds to TRBD2 (6 bases). Trimming took off 6 bases at V and 4 bases at J, with 19 bases between the two ends. Germline values: CDR1 SEHNR, CDR2 FQNEAQ (reference sequence). The CDR3 runs to 15 residues. The CDR3 coding sequence is TGTGCCAGCAGTTACAGTCGGGAGTCCCGGTACGAGCAGTACTTC. Protein product: CASSYSRESRYEQYF.

The gene calls are TRBV20-1 and TRBJ2-7; D is undetermined. Germline V gives CDR1 DFQATT, CDR2 SNEGSKA (reference sequence). There are 11 residues in the CDR3. V lost 0 bases and J lost 5, with 5 bases in between. The CDR3 here is CSAREGNEQYF. Here the CDR3 DNA reads TGCAGTGCTAGAGAGGGCAACGAGCAGTACTTC.

This rearrangement joins TRBV6-6 to TRBJ2-1, with 9 nucleotides matching TRBD2. Per germline, CDR1 MNHNY and CDR2 SVGAGI (reference sequence). The CDR3 totals 15 residues. V lost 8 bases and J lost 1; bases outside the gene matches: 6. CDR3 bases: TGTGCCAGCCACGTAGCGGGGGCATCCTACAATGAGCAGTTCTTC. It codes for CASHVAGASYNEQFF.

The rearrangement links TRBV5-6 to TRBJ2-5; 8 bases fit TRBD2. CDR3 size: 16 residues. V gave up 5 bases and J gave up 6 bases; unmatched junction bases: 15. Germline lookup yields CDR1 SGHDT and CDR2 YYEEEE. The CDR3 nucleotides are TGTGCCAGCAGTCTCGACTTGGCGGGGGGCTCGAAGACCCAGTACTTC. Its protein product is CASSLDLAGGSKTQYF.

CDR3 in DNA: TGTGCCAGCAGTTCCCTTAACTATGGCTACACCTTC. It yields the protein CASSSLNYGYTF. The chain combines TRBV5-5 with TRBJ1-2; D unclear. Per germline, CDR1 SGHKS and CDR2 YYEKEE (reference sequence). Trimming left V 5 bases short and J 1 base short, with 6 bases between. There are 12 residues in the CDR3.

CDR3 in amino acids: CASSASSGSTDTQYF. The CDR3 region has the DNA TGTGCCAGCAGTGCGTCTAGCGGGAGCACAGATACGCAGTATTTT. The chain joins TRBV6-4 to TRBJ2-3, with 8 nucleotides matching TRBD2. The V gene's germline CDR1 is MRHNA and CDR2 SNTAGT. Germline trimming cut 4 bases from V and 0 bases from J; bases unmatched to any gene: 3. The CDR3 covers 15 residues.

The chain has TRBV7-9 and TRBJ2-3; D gene uncertain. This CDR3 region has 15 residues. Germline loops: CDR1 SEHNR, CDR2 FQNEAQ (reference sequence). V was trimmed by 4 bases and J by 3 bases, leaving 14 bases between them. The CDR3 reads CASSSISSFTDTQYF. CDR3 coding DNA: TGTGCCAGCAGCTCGATTAGTAGTTTTACAGATACGCAGTATTTT.

This clone has just a few counts. The rearrangement uses TRBV7-8 and TRBJ1-3; no definite D call. V was shortened by 4 bases and J by 2 bases, with 9 bases between the two germline ends. Germline V CDR1 and CDR2: SGHVS, FQNEAQ. The CDR3 covers 14 residues. This CDR3 reads CASSYGRAGNTIYF. CDR3 in DNA: TGTGCCAGCAGCTACGGCCGGGCTGGAAACACCATATATTTT.

J is TRBJ2-2 and V is TRBV2; TRBD2 matches at 15 bases. The ends lost 11 bases at V and 6 bases at J; junction bases unmatched: 13. Germline V gene sequence: CDR1 SNHLY, CDR2 FYNNEI. This CDR3 comprises 17 residues. This chain's CDR3 is CAGRTSGRAVGPGELFF. The CDR3, as DNA: TGTGCCGGACGGACTAGCGGGAGGGCCGTTGGCCCCGGGGAGCTGTTTTTT.

CDR3 in DNA: TGTGCCAGCAGCAGAGACAGGACAACCTACGAGCAGTACTTC. Protein sequence: CASSRDRTTYEQYF. The V call is TRBV7-2, the J call TRBJ2-7; a weak D match, TRBD1 (6 bases). With 5 bases removed from V and 2 bases from J, the gap between germline ends came to 13 bases. CDR1 SGHTA and CDR2 FQGNSA come from the germline V gene. The CDR3 runs to 14 residues.

This clone was recorded a few times. This chain links TRBV29-1 with TRBJ1-1; D unclear. Germline V lookup: CDR1 SQVTM, CDR2 ANQGSEA. Trimming cost V 1 base and J 3 bases, with 12 bases left between them. The CDR3 consists of 14 residues. This CDR3 is CSVEVHSPYTEAFF. The DNA of the CDR3 is TGCAGCGTTGAAGTACACAGCCCTTACACTGAAGCTTTCTTT.

This sequence joins TRBV2 and TRBJ2-6; D remains ambiguous. Trimming shortened V by 6 bases and J by 1 base, and 4 bases separated the two germline ends. The germline gives CDR1 SNHLY, CDR2 FYNNEI. The CDR3 is 13 amino acids. Written as DNA, the CDR3 is TGTGCCAGCAGCCCTTCTGGGGCCAACGTCCTGACTTTC. Its protein is CASSPSGANVLTF.

The chain combines TRBV4-1 with TRBJ2-7, with a tentative D call TRBD2 (5 bases). The ends were cut back, 1 base at V and 0 bases at J, with 10 bases in the middle. This CDR3 comprises 15 residues. From germline, CDR1 is MGHRA and CDR2 YSYEKL. CDR3 sequence: CASSQVVGSSYEQYF. The CDR3, as DNA: TGCGCCAGCAGCCAAGTGGTTGGGAGCTCCTACGAGCAGTACTTC.

The chain joins TRBV4-1 to TRBJ2-3; weak D call: TRBD2 (7 bases). CDR1 is MGHRA, CDR2 YSYEKL, per germline. This CDR3 spans 16 amino acids. V lost 0 bases, J lost 5 bases, and 15 bases lay in between. This chain's CDR3 is CASSQEWGGARDTQYF. The CDR3 nucleotides are TGCGCCAGCAGCCAAGAGTGGGGGGGGGCCAGAGATACGCAGTATTTT.

The chain employs TRBV6-5 and TRBJ1-1; D ambiguous. The length of the CDR3 is 12 residues. V was cut by 10 bases and J by 0 bases, with 9 bases left in between. CDR1 and CDR2 from the germline V gene are MNHEY and SVGAGI. CDR3 protein: CATGYMNTEAFF. The CDR3 DNA follows: TGTGCCACCGGTTATATGAACACTGAAGCTTTCTTT.

This chain links TRBV7-9 with TRBJ2-7; 7 positions agree with TRBD1. CDR3 length: 14 residues. Germline V gives CDR1 SEHNR, CDR2 FQNEAQ (reference sequence). V gave up 3 bases and J gave up 7 bases; unmatched junction bases: 9. The chain's CDR3 is CASSFGQEMREQYF. The CDR3 DNA follows: TGTGCCAGCAGCTTTGGACAGGAGATGAGGGAGCAGTACTTC.

This clone was seen a handful of times. The CDR3 DNA is TGTGCCAGCAGCGAGGGGACAGGGTACTATGGCTACACCTTC. Translated, it gives CASSEGTGYYGYTF. This chain connects TRBV7-2 to TRBJ1-2; TRBD1 matches 9 bases. V trimming: 5 bases; J trimming: 3 bases; junction bases outside the gene matches: 4. The CDR3 has 14 amino acids. CDR1 and CDR2 (germline): SGHTA, FQGNSA.

The gene calls are TRBV18 and TRBJ1-2; TRBD1 is a possible D gene (5 bases). CDR1 is KGHSH and CDR2 is LQKENI in the germline V gene. The CDR3 spans 15 residues. The germline V and J ends were trimmed by 6 bases and 8 bases, with 22 bases remaining between them. The CDR3 is CASSQTTGEAYGYTF. The CDR3 coding sequence is TGTGCCAGCTCGCAGACGACGGGGGAGGCTTACGGCTACACCTTC. Full variable domain (rest looked up from reference TRBV18 and TRBJ1-2): NAGVMQNPRHLVRRRGQEARLRCSPMKGHSHVYWYRQLPEEGLKFMVYLQKENIIDESGMPKERFSAEFPKEGPSILRIQQVVRGDSAAYFCASSQTTGEAYGYTFGSGTRLTVV.

The genes are TRBV4-1 and TRBJ2-3; 7 bases fit TRBD1. Germline V gene data show CDR1 as MGHRA and CDR2 as YSYEKL. The V and J ends lost 3 bases and 1 base, in that order; junction bases with no gene match: 4. The CDR3 is 15 amino acids. The CDR3 nucleotides are TGCGCCAGCAGCCACCGGGACAGCCGCACAGATACGCAGTATTTT. Its translation: CASSHRDSRTDTQYF.

DNA of the CDR3: TGTGCCAGCAGCTTAGTGGGGGGGAACACCGGGGAGCTGTTTTTT. It is translated as CASSLVGGNTGELFF. The V call is TRBV7-3, the J call TRBJ2-2, with D perhaps matching TRBD2 (6 bases). This CDR3 region has 15 residues. The V end was cut by 2 bases, the J end by 1 base, with 8 bases between. The V gene's germline CDR1 is SGHTA and CDR2 FQGTGA.

This clone has only a few counts. The chain links TRBV4-3 to TRBJ2-1; 7 nucleotides agree with TRBD1. J lost 4 bases, V lost 0 bases, and 6 bases had no gene match. In germline, CDR1 is LGHNA, CDR2 YSLEER. This CDR3 spans 16 amino acids. This CDR3 is CASSQEDRAGYNEQFF. The CDR3 bases are TGCGCCAGCAGCCAAGAAGACAGGGCCGGTTACAATGAGCAGTTCTTC.